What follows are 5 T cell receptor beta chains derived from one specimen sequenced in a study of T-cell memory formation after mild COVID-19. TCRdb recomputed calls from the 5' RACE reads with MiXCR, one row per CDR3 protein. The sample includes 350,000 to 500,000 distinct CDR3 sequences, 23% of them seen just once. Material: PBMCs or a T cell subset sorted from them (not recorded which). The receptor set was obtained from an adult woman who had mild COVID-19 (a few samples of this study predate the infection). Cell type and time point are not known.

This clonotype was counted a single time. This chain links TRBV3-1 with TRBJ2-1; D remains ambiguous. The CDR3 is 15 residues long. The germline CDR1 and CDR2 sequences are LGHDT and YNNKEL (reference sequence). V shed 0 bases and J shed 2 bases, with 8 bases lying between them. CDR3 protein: CASSQDWHTYNEQFF. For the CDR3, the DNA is TGTGCCAGCAGCCAAGATTGGCATACCTACAATGAGCAGTTCTTC.

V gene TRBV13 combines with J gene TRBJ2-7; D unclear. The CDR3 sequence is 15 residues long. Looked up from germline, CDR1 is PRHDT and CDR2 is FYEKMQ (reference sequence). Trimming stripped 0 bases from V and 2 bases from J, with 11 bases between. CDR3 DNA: TGTGCCAGCAGCTTAGGGCTAGAAGGGCCCTACGAGCAGTACTTC. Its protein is CASSLGLEGPYEQYF.

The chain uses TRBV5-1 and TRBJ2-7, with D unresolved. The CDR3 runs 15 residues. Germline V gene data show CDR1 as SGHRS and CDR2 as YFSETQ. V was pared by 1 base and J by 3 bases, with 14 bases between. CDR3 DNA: TGCGCCAGCAGCTTGATGATGGGGATTGGCTACGAGCAGTACTTC. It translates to CASSLMMGIGYEQYF.

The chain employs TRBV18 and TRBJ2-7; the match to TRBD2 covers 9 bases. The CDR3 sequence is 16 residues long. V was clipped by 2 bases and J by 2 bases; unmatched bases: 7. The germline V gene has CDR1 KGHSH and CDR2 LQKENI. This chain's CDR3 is CASSPEGLAGTYEQYF. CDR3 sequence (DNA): TGTGCCAGCTCACCAGAAGGTCTAGCGGGGACCTACGAGCAGTACTTC.

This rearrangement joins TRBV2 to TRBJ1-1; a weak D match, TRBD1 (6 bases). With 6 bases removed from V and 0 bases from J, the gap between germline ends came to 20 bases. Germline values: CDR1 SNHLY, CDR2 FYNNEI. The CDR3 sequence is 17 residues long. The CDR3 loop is CASRPGTPGTMNTEAFF. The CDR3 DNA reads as TGTGCCAGCAGGCCAGGGACACCTGGGACCATGAACACTGAAGCTTTCTTT. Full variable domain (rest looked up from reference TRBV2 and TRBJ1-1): EPEVTQTPSHQVTQMGQEVILRCVPISNHLYFYWYRQILGQKVEFLVSFYNNEISEKSEIFDDQFSVERPDGSNFTLKIRSTKLEDSAMYFCASRPGTPGTMNTEAFFGQGTRLTVV.